This T cell receptor (beta chain) was observed in a study of shared clonotypes between healthy human individuals. Sequencing used immunoSEQ multiplex PCR; TCRdb keeps in-frame clones, though not all of them. Of hundreds of thousands of clones listed, roughly 72% were seen once; the top ten hold about 11%. The CDR3 has 14 residues. CDR1 is MDHEN and CDR2 is SYDVKM in the germline V gene. Germline trimming cut 6 bases from V and 5 bases from J; bases unmatched to any gene: 9. The sequenced material came from PBMCs. The clonotype originates from a woman in her thirties or forties in good health. Some clones in this sample may be carry-over from other donors' samples. The chain links TRBV28 to TRBJ1-2, with 7 bases aligning to TRBD1. CDR3 nucleotides: TGTGCCAGCAGGGACGCAGGGGGTAGGTATGGCTACACCTTC. This gives the protein CASRDAGGRYGYTF.